This TCR beta chain was obtained from a study of cytomegalovirus exposure and HLA in healthy donors. In this sample, this clone turned up a few times. The antigen is unknown. PCR amplification relied on 60 Vbeta primers (plus 13 Jbeta primers). Measured with immunoSEQ multiplex PCR; TCRdb has only the in-frame clones, and not every one. The repertoire holds 150,000 to 200,000 clones, with around 68% as singletons. There are 17 residues in the CDR3. V lost 1 base and J lost 1; bases outside the gene matches: 5. Germline CDR1 is SGHAT and CDR2 is FQDESV (reference sequence). The study, taken as a whole, reports: In a later analysis, a missense DCLRE1C variant was linked to TCR beta V- and J-gene trimming.

This clonotype originated in a woman aged 40 to 49 in good health and CMV-seropositive. Input material: PBMCs. This sequence joins TRBV11-1 and TRBJ2-5, with 11 bases matching TRBD2. The CDR3 loop is CASSLGPSGGPQETQYF. DNA for the CDR3: TGTGCCAGCAGCTTAGGCCCTAGCGGGGGGCCCCAAGAGACCCAGTACTTC.